One sample yielded the 4 T cell receptor beta chains listed below, sequenced in a study of patients and donors after allogeneic stem cell transplantation. TCRdb re-derived calls from the RT-PCR reads in MiXCR, one entry per CDR3 protein. The data hold under 200,000 distinct CDR3 sequences, with approximately 30% observed a single time. Source material: blood, either unsorted or a sorted T cell fraction (not recorded which). All receptors derive from a human donor who was either an allogeneic HSCT recipient or a stem cell or donor lymphocyte infusion donor (not recorded which). It is not recorded whose cells these are; they may come from a transplant donor.

J is TRBJ2-1 and V is TRBV5-4, with 10 bases that match TRBD1. Germline V lookup: CDR1 SGHNT, CDR2 YYREEE (reference sequence). The CDR3 extends over 15 amino acids. Trimming took 4 bases from V and 2 from J; bases not matched to a gene: 3. Written as DNA, the CDR3 is TGTGCCAGCAGCCCTGGACAGGGGGCCTACAATGAGCAGTTCTTC. Protein: CASSPGQGAYNEQFF.

This clonotype was observed a single time. CDR3 in DNA: TGTGCCAGCAGCCAATACAGGGGGTACGAGCAGTACTTC. Its translation: CASSQYRGYEQYF. The chain is built from TRBV14 and TRBJ2-7; the match to TRBD1 covers 8 bases. J was trimmed by 4 bases and V by 2 bases; bases with no gene match: 1. Germline CDR1 is SGHDN and CDR2 is FVKESK. The CDR3 covers 13 residues.

The chain recombines TRBV5-8 with TRBJ1-5; D ambiguous. Trimming took 0 bases from V and 0 from J, leaving 13 bases between them. The germline CDR1 and CDR2 sequences are SGHTS and YDEGEE. The CDR3 is 17 amino acids. DNA of the CDR3: TGTGCCAGCAGCTTGGGATTCGGAGGGCTTAGCAATCAGCCCCAGCATTTT. Its protein is CASSLGFGGLSNQPQHF.

This clonotype was seen at least ten times. The chain combines TRBV12-3 or TRBV12-4 with TRBJ1-1; 8 bases match TRBD1. The CDR3 has 14 residues. The trim removed 6 bases at V and 1 base at J, leaving 4 bases unmatched. In nucleotides, the CDR3 is TGTGCCAGCAGGTGGACAGGGTGGAACACTGAAGCTTTCTTT. It translates to CASRWTGWNTEAFF.